The 28 T cell receptor beta chains reported below all come from one sample, sequenced in a study of liver allograft versus peripheral blood T cells. On the study more broadly: Comparative analysis was performed on T cell receptor repertoires from transplanted livers and from recipients' peripheral blood.

TCRdb reprocessed the reads via MiXCR and lists one record per CDR3 protein. The sample contains some 10,000 distinct CDR3 sequences, approximately 19% of which appear only once. The receptors stem from a human patient who had a liver transplant. Part of the T cells may come from the graft donor.

By sample fraction, this clonotype is medium-sized. The J gene is TRBJ2-1, the V gene TRBV6-5; TRBD2 is a possible D gene (7 bases). The CDR3 spans 19 residues. The germline V and J ends were trimmed by 7 bases and 4 bases, with 29 bases remaining between them. Germline-derived CDR1 and CDR2 are MNHEY and SVGAGI. CDR3 coding DNA: TGTGCCAGCACCCAACTCGGCTGGCGGGCAAGGGGGGGTTACAATGAGCAGTTCTTC. It yields the protein CASTQLGWRARGGYNEQFF.

This clonotype is labeled as medium-sized. V and J are TRBV29-1 and TRBJ2-7, with D unresolved. V lost 1 base and J 6 bases, leaving 7 bases between the germline ends. Looked up from germline, CDR1 is SQVTM and CDR2 is ANQGSEA. This CDR3 region has 11 residues. The CDR3 region has the DNA TGCAGCGTTGAAGGCGGCGCCGAGCAGTACTTC. It specifies CSVEGGAEQYF.

Judged by abundance, this clonotype is medium-sized (0.01 to 0.1%). This chain joins TRBV15 and TRBJ2-5; maybe TRBD1 (6 bases). The germline V gene has CDR1 LNHNV and CDR2 YYDKDF (reference sequence). The V and J ends lost 1 base and 7 bases respectively, with 13 bases between them. This CDR3 has 14 amino acids. CDR3: CATSRGQVIGTQYF. CDR3 DNA: TGTGCCACCAGCAGAGGACAGGTTATCGGGACCCAGTACTTC.

The CDR3 loop is CASSLIRNTGELFF. CDR3 DNA: TGTGCCAGCAGTTTAATCAGGAACACCGGGGAGCTGTTTTTT. The chain carries TRBV12-3 or TRBV12-4 and TRBJ2-2; D unclear. V shed 2 bases and J shed 1 base, with 5 bases lying between them. This CDR3 has 14 residues.

The chain joins TRBV28 to TRBJ2-7, with 9 bases identical to TRBD1. CDR1 and CDR2 (germline): MDHEN, SYDVKM. V trimming: 8 bases; J trimming: 2 bases; junction bases outside the gene matches: 10. The CDR3 is made up of 15 amino acids. The DNA of the CDR3 is TGTGCCAGCGGCAGTCCGGGACAGGGAGCCTACGAGCAGTACTTC. Residues: CASGSPGQGAYEQYF.

Relative to its sample, this clonotype is medium-sized. The DNA for the CDR3 is TGTGCCAGCAGTCCCACCGACTTCCCCCAGCAGTACTTC. As protein: CASSPTDFPQQYF. The chain combines TRBV6-5 with TRBJ2-7; the D is unclear. The CDR3 is 13 residues long. Germline V gives CDR1 MNHEY, CDR2 SVGAGI. Deletions cut 5 bases from V and 8 bases from J, with 16 bases between.

This clonotype is termed medium-sized (0.01 to 0.1%). This chain links TRBV6-1 with TRBJ2-3; 12 nucleotides align to TRBD2. The CDR3 totals 14 residues. Germline V gene data show CDR1 as MNHNS and CDR2 as SASEGT. V was clipped by 6 bases and J by 3 bases; unmatched bases: 1. CDR3 nucleotide sequence: TGTGCCAGCAGCACTAGCGGGAGGACAGATACGCAGTATTTT. Translated, it gives CASSTSGRTDTQYF.

This clonotype came up a few times. This chain connects TRBV12-3 or TRBV12-4 to TRBJ2-1; no firm D call. Trimming removed 1 base at V and 12 bases at J, with 10 bases between. The CDR3 is 12 amino acids. CDR3: CASSLERGGQFF. The CDR3 DNA sequence: TGTGCCAGCAGTTTAGAGCGAGGTGGGCAGTTCTTC.

This clonotype was recorded a few times. The rearrangement uses TRBV5-5 and TRBJ2-7; a weak D match, TRBD2 (6 bases). The CDR3 loop spans 16 amino acids. V was cut by 2 bases and J by 1 base, with 16 bases left in between. The germline gives CDR1 SGHKS, CDR2 YYEKEE (reference sequence). CDR3 protein: CASSLGPGRDSYEQYF. The CDR3 nucleotides read TGTGCCAGCAGCTTAGGTCCTGGGCGGGATTCCTACGAGCAGTACTTC.

This clonotype was recorded a few times. This chain uses TRBV5-4 with TRBJ2-7; 11 nucleotides match TRBD2. The CDR3 contains 17 residues. Germline V gene lookup returns CDR1 SGHNT and CDR2 YYREEE (reference sequence). The junction had 8 bases not matched to a gene; V was cut back by 1 base and J by 2 bases. As DNA, the CDR3 is TGTGCCAGCAGCTTGACTAGCGGGGGCCTACACCCCTACGAGCAGTACTTC. Translated: CASSLTSGGLHPYEQYF.

This clonotype was seen repeatedly, ten times or more. The CDR3: CASTSGQGRLYEQYF. CDR3 sequence (DNA): TGTGCCAGTACCTCTGGACAGGGGAGACTTTACGAGCAGTACTTC. V usage is TRBV19 and J usage is TRBJ2-7; TRBD1 agrees at 9 bases. Germline CDR1 is LNHDA and CDR2 is SQIVND (reference sequence). CDR3 size: 15 residues. The V and J ends lost 7 bases and 4 bases, in that order; junction bases with no gene match: 11.

By share, this clonotype ranks as medium-sized. This chain joins TRBV6-5 and TRBJ1-1; D is uncertain. This CDR3 comprises 14 residues. Looked up from germline, CDR1 is MNHEY and CDR2 is SVGAGI. Trimming stripped 5 bases from V and 1 base from J, with 11 bases between. The CDR3 bases are TGTGCCAGCAGTGAGTCGACGGGGAACACTGAAGCTTTCTTT. Protein product: CASSESTGNTEAFF.

This clonotype was counted between two and nine times. The chain uses TRBV30 and TRBJ1-5; D is possibly TRBD1 (5 bases). The CDR3 contains 16 residues. Deletions cut 0 bases from V and 6 bases from J, with 18 bases between. Per germline, CDR1 GTSNPN and CDR2 SVGIG (reference sequence). The CDR3 reads CAWSVPVAGGSQPQHF. CDR3 bases: TGTGCCTGGAGTGTACCCGTGGCGGGGGGGAGTCAGCCCCAGCATTTT.

A few counts support this clonotype. The V call is TRBV11-3, the J call TRBJ2-5, with TRBD2 identical over 16 bases. Looked up from germline, CDR1 is SGHNT and CDR2 is YENEEA. The CDR3 is made up of 17 amino acids. V trimming: 5 bases; J trimming: 5 bases; junction bases outside the gene matches: 8. The CDR3 region has the DNA TGTGCCAGCAGCCCGGGACTAGCGGGGGGGCCAGAGGAGACCCAGTACTTC. This sequence encodes CASSPGLAGGPEETQYF. Based on the CDR3 plus reference TRBV11-3 and TRBJ2-5, the full variable domain is EAGVVQSPRYKIIEKKQPVAFWCNPISGHNTLYWYLQNLGQGPELLIRYENEEAVDDSQLPKDRFSAERLKGVDSTLKIQPAELGDSAVYLCASSPGLAGGPEETQYFGPGTRLLVL.

CDR3 bases: TGTGCCAGCTCACCAAACTCTCTGAACACTGAAGCTTTCTTT. It encodes CASSPNSLNTEAFF. The chain is built from TRBV18 and TRBJ1-1; D is unclear. V gave up 2 bases and J gave up 0 bases, with 7 bases separating them. The CDR3 runs 14 residues. From germline, CDR1 is KGHSH and CDR2 LQKENI. Full variable domain (rest looked up from reference TRBV18 and TRBJ1-1): NAGVMQNPRHLVRRRGQEARLRCSPMKGHSHVYWYRQLPEEGLKFMVYLQKENIIDESGMPKERFSAEFPKEGPSILRIQQVVRGDSAAYFCASSPNSLNTEAFFGQGTRLTVV.

This clonotype is labeled as medium-sized. The V and J genes are TRBV6-2 or TRBV6-3 and TRBJ2-2, with TRBD2 matching 7 bases. The CDR3 is 16 residues long. CDR1 and CDR2 from the germline V gene are MNHEY and SVGEGT. J was trimmed by 6 bases and V by 5 bases; bases with no gene match: 12. CDR3 region: CASSIFGGREAGELFF. DNA of the CDR3: TGTGCCAGCAGTATCTTTGGAGGGAGGGAGGCCGGGGAGCTGTTTTTT.

By share of the sample, this clonotype is medium-sized. V usage is TRBV6-1 and J usage is TRBJ1-6, with D possibly matching TRBD1 (5 bases). The CDR3 contains 14 residues. Germline loops: CDR1 MNHNS, CDR2 SASEGT. V lost 4 bases, J lost 14 bases, and 18 bases lay in between. The CDR3 reads CASSVLTGTLALHF. DNA of the CDR3: TGTGCCAGCAGTGTCCTTACCGGGACTCTAGCCCTCCACTTT.

Judged by abundance, this clonotype is medium-sized. The V and J genes are TRBV19 and TRBJ2-6; D remains ambiguous. V dropped 7 bases and J dropped 2 bases, with 18 bases sitting between them. Germline lookup yields CDR1 LNHDA and CDR2 SQIVND (reference sequence). This CDR3 has 17 residues. The CDR3 loop is CASTENGQATGANVLTF. The DNA of the CDR3 is TGTGCCAGTACCGAGAATGGTCAGGCCACTGGGGCCAACGTCCTGACTTTC.

In the case of this clonotype: Since a much larger clone is just one base distant, this may be a read error. The rearrangement uses TRBV18 and TRBJ1-1; TRBD1 aligns across 7 bases. This CDR3 region has 13 residues. Germline CDR1 is KGHSH and CDR2 is LQKENI. The CDR3 here is CVSSPAQGVGAFF. The CDR3 DNA is TGTGTCAGCTCACCAGCTCAGGGGGTTGGGGCTTTCTTT.

This clonotype showed up many times. The chain uses TRBV29-1 and TRBJ1-4; 7 bases are a match to TRBD1. J gave up 6 bases and V 5 bases, and 6 bases lay outside the gene matches. CDR1 SQVTM and CDR2 ANQGSEA come from the germline V gene. CDR3 length: 13 amino acids. The CDR3 spells CSVPGTAHEKLFF. DNA of the CDR3: TGCAGCGTTCCCGGGACAGCCCATGAAAAACTGTTTTTT.

The rearrangement links TRBV20-1 to TRBJ1-2; D may be TRBD1 (5 bases). CDR1 and CDR2 from the germline V gene are DFQATT and SNEGSKA (reference sequence). Trimming shortened V by 3 bases and J by 12 bases, and 23 bases separated the two germline ends. The CDR3 is 14 amino acids. The CDR3 loop reads CSASRGTTHRSNTF. CDR3 sequence (DNA): TGCAGTGCTAGTAGGGGAACGACACACAGGTCCAACACCTTC.

For this clonotype: This sequence may be a read error, since a much larger clone differs from it by one base. The chain has TRBV29-1 and TRBJ1-2; TRBD1 agrees at 7 bases. V lost 5 bases to trimming and J lost 9 bases; unmatched junction nucleotides: 9. Per the germline V gene, CDR1 is SQVTM and CDR2 is ANQGSEA. The CDR3 sequence is 12 residues long. The CDR3 sequence: CSVKPGGDRYTF. Here the CDR3 DNA reads TGCAGCGTTAAGCCAGGGGGGGATCGCTACACCTTC.

This clonotype is labeled medium-sized (0.01 to 0.1%). This chain uses TRBV6-6 with TRBJ2-6; unclear D gene. With 2 bases removed from V and 0 bases from J, the gap between germline ends came to 11 bases. Germline CDR1 is MNHNY and CDR2 is SVGAGI (reference sequence). CDR3 length equals 17 residues. The CDR3 sequence: CASSYPGSTSGANVLTF. CDR3 coding DNA: TGTGCCAGCAGTTACCCCGGGTCCACCTCTGGGGCCAACGTCCTGACTTTC.

A few counts support this clonotype. The V and J genes are TRBV10-3 and TRBJ1-4, with D uncertain. Germline V gives CDR1 ENHRY, CDR2 SYGVKD. The germline V and J ends were trimmed by 3 bases and 6 bases, with 5 bases remaining between them. This CDR3 has 12 amino acids. CDR3 in amino acids: CAISDQDEKLFF. Here the CDR3 DNA reads TGTGCCATCAGTGACCAAGATGAAAAACTGTTTTTT.

Within the sample, this clonotype is medium-sized (0.01 to 0.1%). The V gene is TRBV6-5, the J gene TRBJ1-2; D not certain. V lost 8 bases, J lost 0 bases, and 16 bases lay in between. CDR1 is MNHEY and CDR2 is SVGAGI in the germline V gene. The CDR3 length is 15 residues. The chain's CDR3 is CASRLRGNANYGYTF. For the CDR3, the DNA is TGTGCCAGCCGACTCAGAGGGAATGCTAACTATGGCTACACCTTC.

The chain recombines TRBV20-1 with TRBJ2-7; 11 nucleotides match TRBD2. CDR1 DFQATT and CDR2 SNEGSKA come from the germline V gene (reference sequence). CDR3 length: 15 amino acids. J lost 0 bases, V lost 3 bases, and 4 bases had no gene match. The CDR3 region is CSASHSGRDSYEQYF. CDR3 bases: TGCAGTGCTAGCCATAGCGGGAGGGACTCCTACGAGCAGTACTTC.

The sample holds many counts of this clonotype. The chain employs TRBV7-9 and TRBJ2-3, with TRBD2 identical over 7 bases. The V gene end was trimmed by 1 base and the J gene end by 0 bases; junction bases not matched to a gene: 10. This CDR3 has 18 amino acids. From germline, CDR1 is SEHNR and CDR2 FQNEAQ (reference sequence). CDR3 amino acids: CASSLGSASGASTDTQYF. CDR3 sequence (DNA): TGTGCCAGCAGCTTAGGCTCGGCTAGCGGAGCTAGCACAGATACGCAGTATTTT.

A word on this clonotype: This may arise from a read error, as a much more abundant clone is one base away. The rearrangement links TRBV10-3 to TRBJ1-3; 9 positions match TRBD1. V gave up 6 bases and J gave up 8 bases; unmatched junction bases: 8. This CDR3 is built from 14 residues. Germline-derived CDR1 and CDR2 are ENHRY and SYGVKD. Written as DNA, the CDR3 is TGTGCCATCAGGACGGGACAGGGATGGGACACCATATATTTT. Amino acids: CAIRTGQGWDTIYF.